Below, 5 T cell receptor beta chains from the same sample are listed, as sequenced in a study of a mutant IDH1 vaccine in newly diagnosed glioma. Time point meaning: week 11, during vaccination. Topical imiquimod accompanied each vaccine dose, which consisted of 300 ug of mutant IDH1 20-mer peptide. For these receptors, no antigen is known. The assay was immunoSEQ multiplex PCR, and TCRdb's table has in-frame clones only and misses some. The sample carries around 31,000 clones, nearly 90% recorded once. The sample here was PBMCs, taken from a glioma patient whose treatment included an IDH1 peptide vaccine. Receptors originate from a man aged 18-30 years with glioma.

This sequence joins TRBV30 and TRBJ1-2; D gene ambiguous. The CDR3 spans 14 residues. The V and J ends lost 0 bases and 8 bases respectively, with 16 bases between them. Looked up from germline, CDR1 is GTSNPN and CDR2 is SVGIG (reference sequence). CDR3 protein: CAWSVSGSGVGYTF. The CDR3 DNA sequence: TGTGCCTGGAGTGTAAGCGGATCCGGCGTGGGCTACACCTTC.

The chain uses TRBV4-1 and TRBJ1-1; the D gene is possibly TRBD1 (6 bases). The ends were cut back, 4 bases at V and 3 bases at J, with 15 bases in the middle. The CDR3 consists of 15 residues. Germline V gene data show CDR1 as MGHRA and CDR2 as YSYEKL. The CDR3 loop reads CASSPAGAMHTEAFF. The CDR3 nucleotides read TGCGCCAGCAGCCCCGCAGGGGCGATGCACACTGAAGCTTTCTTT.

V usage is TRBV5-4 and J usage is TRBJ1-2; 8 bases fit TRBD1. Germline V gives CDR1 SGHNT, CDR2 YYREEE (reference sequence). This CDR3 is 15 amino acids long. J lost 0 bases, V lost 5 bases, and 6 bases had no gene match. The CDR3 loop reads CASSPGQVANYGYTF. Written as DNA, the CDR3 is TGTGCCAGCAGTCCGGGACAGGTTGCTAACTATGGCTACACCTTC.

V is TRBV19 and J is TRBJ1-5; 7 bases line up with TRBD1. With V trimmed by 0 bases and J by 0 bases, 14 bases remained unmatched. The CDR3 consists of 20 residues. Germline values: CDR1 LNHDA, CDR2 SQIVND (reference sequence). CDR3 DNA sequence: TGTGCCAGTAGTATAGATTTAAAGTCCGACAGGGAATATAGCAATCAGCCCCAGCATTTT. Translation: CASSIDLKSDREYSNQPQHF.

The CDR3 sequence is CASSIGTAGAYEQYF. In DNA form, the CDR3 reads TGTGCCAGCAGTATAGGGACGGCAGGTGCCTACGAGCAGTACTTC. This chain connects TRBV28 to TRBJ2-7; perhaps D is TRBD1 or TRBD2 (5 bases each). CDR1 MDHEN and CDR2 SYDVKM come from the germline V gene. Trimming took 5 bases from V and 2 from J, leaving 16 bases between them. The CDR3 runs 15 residues.